The rows below give T cell receptor beta chains drawn from one sample of a study of blood T cell repertoires in COVID-19. Profiled with immunoSEQ multiplex PCR; TCRdb holds only in-frame clones, not every one. The sample consists of under 400,000 clones, nearly 90% of them appearing once. Sequences were obtained from peripheral blood. These receptors were collected from a man aged 18-30 years with active or convalescent COVID-19. The CDR3 runs from the conserved cysteine through the conserved F or W. Fields, in order: clone size, D gene, V gene, J gene, CDR3 protein, CDR3 DNA. The D gene is left open where the match is weak. Clone size is given for some rows only: seen once, a few or many times, or a class if the clone is expanded.

>NA|TRBD2|TRBV9|TRBJ2-1
CASSASSGRSWNEQFF
TGTGCCAGCAGCGCGAGTAGCGGGAGAAGTTGGAATGAGCAGTTCTTC
>NA|NA|TRBV28|TRBJ1-1
CASSTTGGATEAFF
TGTGCCAGCAGTACTACGGGGGGGGCCACTGAAGCTTTCTTT
>NA|NA|TRBV7-6|TRBJ2-3
CASRPSFGTDTQYF
TGTGCCAGCAGACCCAGTTTTGGCACAGATACGCAGTATTTT
>NA|NA|TRBV6-5|TRBJ2-2
CASSYSYFGSTGELFF
TGTGCCAGCAGTTACTCGTATTTCGGGAGCACCGGGGAGCTGTTTTTT
>few|NA|TRBV7-9|TRBJ1-5
CASSFSDQPQHF
TGTGCCAGCAGCTTCAGCGATCAGCCCCAGCATTTT
>NA|NA|TRBV28|TRBJ1-6
CASSLRSSPLHF
TGTGCCAGCAGTCTGCGGAGTTCCCCCCTCCACTTT
>few|NA|TRBV18|TRBJ1-4
CASSPQKEEKLFF
TGTGCCAGCTCACCACAGAAAGAGGAAAAACTGTTTTTT
>NA|NA|TRBV21-1|TRBJ1-2
CASSRQEPNYGYTF
TGTGCCAGCAGCAGACAGGAGCCTAACTATGGCTACACCTTC
>NA|TRBD2|TRBV3-1/TRBV3-2|TRBJ2-7
CASTESGTSGVYEQYF
TGTGCCAGCACCGAAAGCGGGACTAGCGGGGTATACGAGCAGTACTTC
>NA|NA|TRBV7-2|TRBJ1-1
CASGPNPGAGTEAFF
TGTGCCAGCGGCCCTAACCCAGGGGCGGGCACTGAAGCTTTCTTT
>NA|NA|TRBV15|TRBJ2-1
CATSSSGQSYNEQFF
TGTGCCACCAGCAGCTCCGGACAGTCCTACAATGAGCAGTTCTTC
>NA|TRBD1|TRBV19|TRBJ2-3
CASHTGAGTDTQYF
TGTGCCAGCCATACAGGGGCCGGCACAGATACGCAGTATTTT
>NA|TRBD2|TRBV7-2|TRBJ2-7
CASSLSPAGSYEQYF
TGTGCCAGCAGCTTATCCCCAGCGGGGTCCTACGAGCAGTACTTC
>NA|TRBD1|TRBV24-1|TRBJ2-1
CATSYERQGANEQFF
TGTGCCACCAGTTATGAAAGACAGGGAGCAAATGAGCAGTTCTTC
>NA|NA|TRBV27|TRBJ1-1
CASSSRMNTEAFF
TGTGCCAGCAGTTCTAGGATGAACACTGAAGCTTTCTTT
>NA|NA|TRBV28|TRBJ2-7
CASISREFSYEQYF
TGTGCCAGCATTTCCCGAGAATTCTCCTACGAGCAGTACTTC
>NA|TRBD2|TRBV9|TRBJ2-1
CASSVAGGAHNEQFF
TGTGCCAGCAGCGTCGCCGGGGGGGCCCACAATGAGCAGTTCTTC
>NA|TRBD2|TRBV7-8|TRBJ2-3
CASSSLAGGADTQYF
TGTGCCAGCAGTTCACTAGCGGGGGGTGCAGATACGCAGTATTTT